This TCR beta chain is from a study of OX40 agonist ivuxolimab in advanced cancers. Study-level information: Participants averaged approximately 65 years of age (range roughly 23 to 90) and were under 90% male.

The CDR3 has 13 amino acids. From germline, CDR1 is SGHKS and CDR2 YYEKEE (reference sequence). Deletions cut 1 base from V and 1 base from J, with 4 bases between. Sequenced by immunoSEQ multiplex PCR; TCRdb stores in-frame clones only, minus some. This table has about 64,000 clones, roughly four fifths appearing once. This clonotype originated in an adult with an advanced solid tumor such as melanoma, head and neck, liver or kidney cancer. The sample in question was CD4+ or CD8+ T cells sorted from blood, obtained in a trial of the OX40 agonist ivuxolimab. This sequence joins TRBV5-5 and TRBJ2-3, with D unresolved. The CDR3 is CASSLYGTDTQYF. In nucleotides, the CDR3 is TGTGCCAGCAGCTTGTACGGCACAGATACGCAGTATTTT.